The 26 T cell receptor beta chains listed next were all sequenced from one sample in a study of shared clonotypes between healthy human individuals. Only in-frame clones appear in the TCRdb table, and some are missing; sequencing was by immunoSEQ multiplex PCR. The profile shows 300,000 or so clones, over 65% of them singletons. What was sequenced was memory CD4+ T cells sorted from blood. Subset meaning: CD45RA-negative fraction. Receptors originate from a man younger than 40 in good health.

The chain carries TRBV19 and TRBJ2-4; 7 nucleotides line up with TRBD2. The trim removed 8 bases at V and 0 bases at J, leaving 4 bases unmatched. This CDR3 comprises 14 residues. CDR1 LNHDA and CDR2 SQIVND come from the germline V gene (reference sequence). CDR3 amino acids: CASRGDLAKNIQYF. In DNA form, the CDR3 reads TGTGCCAGTCGGGGGGATTTAGCCAAAAACATTCAGTACTTC. Variable domain in full (rest from reference TRBV19 and TRBJ2-4): DGGITQSPKYLFRKEGQNVTLSCEQNLNHDAMYWYRQDPGQGLRLIYYSQIVNDFQKGDIAEGYSVSREKKESFPLTVTSAQKNPTAFYLCASRGDLAKNIQYFGAGTRLSVL.

This clone was detected ten times or more. The chain is built from TRBV18 and TRBJ2-4; D might be TRBD2 (5 bases). CDR1 and CDR2 (germline): KGHSH, LQKENI. V lost 3 bases, J lost 7 bases, and 13 bases lay in between. The CDR3 is 14 residues long. CDR3 protein: CASSPTAEGNIQYF. The DNA for the CDR3 is TGTGCCAGCTCACCCACGGCAGAGGGTAACATTCAGTACTTC. The variable domain in full, completed from reference TRBV18 and TRBJ2-4, reads NAGVMQNPRHLVRRRGQEARLRCSPMKGHSHVYWYRQLPEEGLKFMVYLQKENIIDESGMPKERFSAEFPKEGPSILRIQQVVRGDSAAYFCASSPTAEGNIQYFGAGTRLSVL.

Of note for this clone: The junction does not match germline at one end; this may be a read error. The chain joins TRBV14 to TRBJ2-1; no reliable D call. The CDR3 sequence is 13 residues long. Looked up from germline, CDR1 is SGHDN and CDR2 is FVKESK. CDR3 bases: TGTGCCAGCAGCCAGTCAAGGTCGACACGTCAGATCTTC. Amino acids: CASSQSRSTRQIF.

The chain links TRBV30 to TRBJ1-6; 10 nucleotides match TRBD1. CDR3 length: 15 residues. After removal of 2 bases from V and 7 bases from J, the junction contained 5 bases not matched to a gene. Germline V gene sequence: CDR1 GTSNPN, CDR2 SVGIG (reference sequence). The CDR3 DNA reads as TGTGCCTGGAGTACCGGGACAGGGGAAAATTCACCCCTCCACTTT. This encodes CAWSTGTGENSPLHF.

The gene calls are TRBV5-4 and TRBJ2-1; D assignment may be TRBD1 or TRBD2 (5 bases each). With 5 bases removed from V and 7 bases from J, the gap between germline ends came to 16 bases. CDR1 is SGHNT, CDR2 YYREEE, per germline (reference sequence). The CDR3 loop spans 14 amino acids. The CDR3 coding sequence is TGTGCCAGCAGTCAAGGGGACGGCTTAAATGAGCAGTTCTTC. Its protein product is CASSQGDGLNEQFF.

About this clone: The same CDR3 can be traced to other DNA sequences in this sample. The chain recombines TRBV28 with TRBJ2-7; D gene uncertain. The CDR3 totals 15 residues. The V gene lost 1 base and the J gene lost 0 bases, with 10 bases spanning the gap. CDR1 MDHEN and CDR2 SYDVKM come from the germline V gene. The CDR3 sequence: CASSLSGRSSYEQYF. The DNA of the CDR3 is TGTGCCAGCAGTTTATCAGGAAGGAGCTCCTACGAGCAGTACTTC.

This rearrangement joins TRBV20-1 to TRBJ1-2; no reliable D call. This CDR3 contains 11 residues. CDR1 is DFQATT, CDR2 SNEGSKA, per germline (reference sequence). The V gene lost 2 bases and the J gene lost 3 bases, with 4 bases spanning the gap. The CDR3 DNA is TGCAGTGCTAGATTAGACTATGGCTACACCTTC. Translated, it gives CSARLDYGYTF.

The chain carries TRBV5-1 and TRBJ1-1; 10 bases fit TRBD1. The V segment lost 3 bases and the J segment 4 bases; nucleotides outside the gene matches: 12. The CDR3 consists of 17 residues. The germline gives CDR1 SGHRS, CDR2 YFSETQ. The CDR3 sequence: CASSSARDRGSGTEAFF. The CDR3, as DNA: TGCGCCAGCAGCTCCGCCCGGGACAGGGGTAGCGGCACTGAAGCTTTCTTT.

J is TRBJ1-5 and V is TRBV5-1; 8 bases fit TRBD1. From germline, CDR1 is SGHRS and CDR2 YFSETQ. The junction had 1 base not matched to a gene; V was cut back by 0 bases and J by 2 bases. There are 15 residues in the CDR3. The CDR3, as DNA: TGCGCCAGCAGCTTGGAGACAGGGGGCAATCAGCCCCAGCATTTT. Residues: CASSLETGGNQPQHF.

The J gene is TRBJ2-1, the V gene TRBV18, with 9 bases aligning to TRBD2. Trimming cost V 3 bases and J 12 bases; bases outside gene matches: 12. CDR1 KGHSH and CDR2 LQKENI come from the germline V gene. The CDR3 runs to 15 residues. The DNA for the CDR3 is TGTGCCAGCTCACCCCCCTGGTTAGCGGGAGATGGGCAGTTCTTC. This sequence encodes CASSPPWLAGDGQFF.

CDR3 nucleotides: TGTGCCAGCAGCTTGGGCAGCTTTGAGACCGGGGAGCTGTTTTTT. Its protein product is CASSLGSFETGELFF. V and J are TRBV11-3 and TRBJ2-2; no clear D. Trimming took 3 bases from V and 5 from J, leaving 13 bases between them. CDR3 size: 15 residues. Germline values: CDR1 SGHNT, CDR2 YENEEA.

This clone has just a few counts. At the DNA level, this CDR3 is encoded by other sequences in the same sample as well. The chain combines TRBV7-9 with TRBJ2-7, with D tentatively TRBD1 (5 bases). CDR1 and CDR2 from the germline V gene are SEHNR and FQNEAQ (reference sequence). V was trimmed by 2 bases and J by 4 bases, leaving 6 bases between them. The CDR3 runs to 12 residues. DNA for the CDR3: TGTGCCAGCAGCTTATCAGGGTACGAGCAGTACTTC. Translating gives CASSLSGYEQYF.

The rearrangement uses TRBV2 and TRBJ2-1; D uncertain. Deletions cut 5 bases from V and 3 bases from J, with 11 bases between. Germline loops: CDR1 SNHLY, CDR2 FYNNEI. The CDR3 runs to 14 residues. CDR3 bases: TGTGCCAGCAGTTTGGACGGATACTACAATGAGCAGTTCTTC. Its translation is CASSLDGYYNEQFF.

Concerning this clone itself: Possible read error: a much larger clone is one base away. The chain joins TRBV14 to TRBJ2-6; D gene ambiguous. The V gene's germline CDR1 is SGHDN and CDR2 FVKESK. This CDR3 comprises 12 residues. Trimming pared 4 bases from V and 2 bases from J, leaving 0 bases between. This chain's CDR3 is CASSPGANVLTF. The CDR3 DNA follows: TGTGCCAGCAGCCCTGGGGCCAACGTCCTGACTTTC.

This chain joins TRBV7-9 and TRBJ2-4; 7 nucleotides match TRBD1. The junction had 5 bases not matched to a gene; V was cut back by 4 bases and J by 8 bases. The CDR3 contains 13 residues. Germline CDR1 is SEHNR and CDR2 is FQNEAQ (reference sequence). The CDR3, as DNA: TGTGCCAGCAGCTCAGGGGGTGGAGACATTCAGTACTTC. Its protein is CASSSGGGDIQYF.

The chain combines TRBV28 with TRBJ2-5; perhaps TRBD1 as D (7 bases). In germline, CDR1 is MDHEN, CDR2 SYDVKM. This CDR3 has 15 residues. Trimming took off 5 bases at V and 5 bases at J, with 18 bases between the two ends. The CDR3, as DNA: TGTGCCAGCAGTATCCCGGAGGGACAGTCGGAGACCCAGTACTTC. Amino acids: CASSIPEGQSETQYF.

This chain uses TRBV19 with TRBJ1-1, with a possible D match to TRBD1 (6 bases). Germline CDR1 reads LNHDA; CDR2 reads SQIVND (reference sequence). Trimming took 9 bases from V and 13 from J, leaving 18 bases between them. The CDR3 is made up of 11 amino acids. The CDR3 spells CASSTGRTFFF. In DNA, the CDR3 is TGTGCCAGCTCTACAGGGCGAACTTTTTTCTTT.

This clone was observed a few times. The chain carries TRBV15 and TRBJ2-7, with D unclear. Trimming cost V 8 bases and J 6 bases, with 17 bases left between them. Germline assignment: CDR1 LNHNV and CDR2 YYDKDF (reference sequence). This CDR3 is 13 amino acids long. The CDR3 coding sequence is TGTGCCACCTCTCCAGCATCGTTAGGCGAGCAGTACTTC. This translates into CATSPASLGEQYF.

This chain joins TRBV2 and TRBJ2-5; D is ambiguous. The CDR3 totals 12 residues. V lost 9 bases and J 1 base, leaving 9 bases between the germline ends. The germline V gene has CDR1 SNHLY and CDR2 FYNNEI. In DNA, the CDR3 is TGTGCCAGTGAAGGCAGCCAAGAGACCCAGTACTTC. This gives the protein CASEGSQETQYF.

The chain couples TRBV5-1 to TRBJ2-5; 7 nucleotides agree with TRBD1. The CDR3 totals 16 residues. After removal of 0 bases from V and 3 bases from J, the junction contained 8 bases not matched to a gene. Germline V gene data show CDR1 as SGHRS and CDR2 as YFSETQ. CDR3 coding DNA: TGCGCCAGCAGCTTGGAGGGGGCTCAACCTAAAGAGACCCAGTACTTC. This codes for CASSLEGAQPKETQYF.

For this clone: The sample carries other DNA sequences with the same CDR3. DNA for the CDR3: TGTGCCACCAGCAGAGAGGGCGGGAGGTACGAGCAGTACTTC. Translation: CATSREGGRYEQYF. The chain combines TRBV15 with TRBJ2-7; 8 bases are a match to TRBD2. Germline V gene lookup returns CDR1 LNHNV and CDR2 YYDKDF (reference sequence). Trimming removed 0 bases from V and 4 bases from J; junction bases left unmatched: 2. This CDR3 region has 14 residues.

This chain joins TRBV18 and TRBJ1-2, with unresolved D. Germline CDR1 KGHSH, CDR2 LQKENI. Trimming left V 0 bases short and J 3 bases short, with 14 bases between. This CDR3 has 16 residues. The CDR3 loop is CASSPPGRVDDYGYTF. CDR3 coding DNA: TGTGCCAGCTCACCACCGGGTAGGGTGGATGACTATGGCTACACCTTC.

The rearrangement joins TRBV6-5 to TRBJ2-1, with D unclear. Trimming cost V 2 bases and J 5 bases, with 13 bases left between them. From germline, CDR1 is MNHEY and CDR2 SVGAGI. The CDR3 sequence is 15 residues long. Here the CDR3 DNA reads TGTGCCAGCAGTTACCTTCCGAAACTTGACAATGAGCAGTTCTTC. Translation gives CASSYLPKLDNEQFF.

Turning to this clone: Other nucleotide sequences from this sample produce the same CDR3. The rearrangement uses TRBV7-2 and TRBJ2-5; D uncertain. The CDR3 consists of 13 residues. CDR1 is SGHTA and CDR2 is FQGNSA in the germline V gene. V lost 1 base and J 1 base, leaving 4 bases between the germline ends. The CDR3 region is CASSLGGQETQYF. CDR3 sequence (DNA): TGTGCCAGCAGCTTAGGCGGCCAAGAGACCCAGTACTTC.

CDR3 nucleotide sequence: TGTGCCAGCAGCTTTAGACCAGGCACAGATACGCAGTATTTT. Its translation is CASSFRPGTDTQYF. The rearrangement uses TRBV11-2 and TRBJ2-3; D is unclear. The germline CDR1 and CDR2 sequences are SGHAT and FQNNGV. This CDR3 spans 14 amino acids. Deletions cut 3 bases from V and 1 base from J, with 8 bases between.

The rearrangement uses TRBV7-2 and TRBJ1-5; a weak D match, TRBD1 (6 bases). The germline V gene encodes CDR1 SGHTA and CDR2 FQGNSA. This CDR3 has 14 amino acids. Trimming cost V 5 bases and J 7 bases, with 15 bases left between them. The CDR3 loop is CASSVTGIGQPQHF. Written as DNA, the CDR3 is TGTGCCAGCAGCGTTACAGGGATAGGCCAGCCCCAGCATTTT. The full variable domain, rest sourced from reference TRBV7-2 and TRBJ1-5, is GAGVSQSPSNKVTEKGKDVELRCDPISGHTALYWYRQSLGQGLEFLIYFQGNSAPDKSGLPSDRFSAERTGGSVSTLTIQRTQQEDSAVYLCASSVTGIGQPQHFGDGTRLSIL.